A selection of T cell receptor beta chains follows, all from one sample in a study of beta chain features in type 1 diabetes. The protocol was immunoSEQ multiplex PCR, while the TCRdb copy is restricted to in-frame clones and leaves out a portion. The sample contains around 500,000 clones, roughly 10% of which appear only once. The source material was naive CD4+ T cells from blood. Receptor source: a woman younger than 30 in good health. CDR3s include the opening cysteine and the closing phenylalanine or tryptophan. A D gene is named only where the DNA matches it firmly. Size is omitted from some rows. Given values are once, few, many or a class for expanded clones.

j_call clone_size v_call d_call cdr3_aa cdr3_nt
TRBJ2-7 few TRBV25-1 - CASSLRRPSSYEQYF TGTGCCAGCAGCCTCCGGAGGCCGAGCTCCTACGAGCAGTACTTC
TRBJ2-1 many TRBV30 - CAWSLSGYNEQFF TGTGCCTGGAGTCTCAGCGGCTACAATGAGCAGTTCTTC
TRBJ2-2 - TRBV6-1 TRBD2 CASRTSGVNTGELFF TGTGCCAGCAGAACTAGCGGGGTGAACACCGGGGAGCTGTTTTTT
TRBJ2-1 few TRBV30 TRBD1 CAWSSSWDRGEAEQFF TGTGCCTGGAGTTCTTCTTGGGACAGGGGTGAAGCTGAGCAGTTCTTC
TRBJ2-1 few TRBV4-1 - CASSFGVLSYNEQFF TGCGCCAGCAGTTTCGGGGTTCTGTCCTACAATGAGCAGTTCTTC
TRBJ2-7 - TRBV7-2 - CASSLVSGDRYEQYF TGTGCCAGCAGCTTAGTTTCAGGGGACCGCTACGAGCAGTACTTC
TRBJ2-2 - TRBV9 TRBD1 CASSARQGAGGELFF TGTGCCAGCAGCGCCAGACAGGGGGCAGGCGGGGAGCTGTTTTTT
TRBJ2-3 - TRBV10-3 - CAISRWPSSTDTQYF TGTGCCATCTCACGCTGGCCTTCTAGCACAGATACGCAGTATTTT
TRBJ2-4 few TRBV18 - CASSPPGGAAKNIQYF TGTGCCAGCTCACCACCGGGGGGCGCGGCCAAAAACATTCAGTACTTC
TRBJ1-2 few TRBV20-1 - CSARVDYGYTF TGCAGTGCTAGAGTAGACTATGGCTACACCTTC
TRBJ2-1 - TRBV7-3 - CASSLSRDRNEQFF TGTGCCAGCAGCTTAAGCAGGGACCGCAATGAGCAGTTCTTC
TRBJ2-5 few TRBV7-9 - CASSANREEETQYF TGTGCCAGCAGCGCTAACAGGGAGGAGGAGACCCAGTACTTC
TRBJ2-1 few TRBV7-6 TRBD1 CASSQGQGANEQFF TGTGCCAGCAGCCAGGGACAGGGAGCGAATGAGCAGTTCTTC
TRBJ2-2 few TRBV15 - CATSRIGLLNTGELFF TGTGCCACCAGCAGGATTGGGCTTCTAAACACCGGGGAGCTGTTTTTT
TRBJ1-6 - TRBV9 - CASSVTPGGSPLHF TGTGCCAGCAGCGTAACCCCCGGGGGTTCACCCCTCCACTTT
TRBJ2-5 - TRBV7-8 - CASSLVGNPYQETQYF TGTGCCAGCAGCTTAGTGGGTAACCCGTACCAAGAGACCCAGTACTTC
TRBJ1-2 - TRBV9 TRBD1 CASSVGQGNYGYTF TGTGCCAGCAGCGTGGGACAGGGGAACTATGGCTACACCTTC
TRBJ2-1 few TRBV29-1 TRBD1 CSVRTGYHNEQFF TGCAGCGTCCGGACAGGGTATCACAATGAGCAGTTCTTC